This T cell receptor (beta chain) was retrieved from a study of OX40 agonist ivuxolimab in advanced cancers. Germline assignment: CDR1 GTSNPN and CDR2 SVGIG (reference sequence). The CDR3 is made up of 13 amino acids. Trimming shortened V by 4 bases and J by 0 bases, and 9 bases separated the two germline ends. Notes on the study in general: Some patients who did not respond also had low normalized T-cell clonal expansion. On average, a greater number of expanded clones characterised CD8+ T cells relative to CD4+.

The protocol was immunoSEQ multiplex PCR, while the TCRdb copy is restricted to in-frame clones and leaves out a portion. This repertoire shows roughly 100,000 clones, roughly 89% found once; its top ten account for 0.81%. This clone showed up just a few times. No antigen is known for it. This sample comprised CD4+ or CD8+ T cells sorted from blood, obtained in a trial of the OX40 agonist ivuxolimab. The sequence came from an adult with an advanced solid tumor such as melanoma, head and neck, liver or kidney cancer. The rearrangement links TRBV30 to TRBJ1-1; no clear D gene. The CDR3 sequence is CAWNPRMNTEAFF. The CDR3 DNA sequence: TGTGCCTGGAACCCTCGGATGAACACTGAAGCTTTCTTT.